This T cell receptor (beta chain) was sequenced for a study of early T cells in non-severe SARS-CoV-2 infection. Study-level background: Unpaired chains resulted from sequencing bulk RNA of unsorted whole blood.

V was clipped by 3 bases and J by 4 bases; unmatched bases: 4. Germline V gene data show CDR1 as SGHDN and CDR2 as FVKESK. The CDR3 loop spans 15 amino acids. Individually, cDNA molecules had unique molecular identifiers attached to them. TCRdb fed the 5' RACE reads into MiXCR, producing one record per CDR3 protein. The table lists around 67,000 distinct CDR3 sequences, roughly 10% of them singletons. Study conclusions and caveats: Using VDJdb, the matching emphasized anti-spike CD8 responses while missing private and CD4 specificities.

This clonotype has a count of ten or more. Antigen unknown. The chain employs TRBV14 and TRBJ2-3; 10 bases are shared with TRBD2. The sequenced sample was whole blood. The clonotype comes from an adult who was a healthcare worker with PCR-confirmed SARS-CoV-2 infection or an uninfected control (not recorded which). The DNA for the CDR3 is TGTGCCAGCAGCCACATAGCGGGAGGACCAGATACGCAGTATTTT. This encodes CASSHIAGGPDTQYF.